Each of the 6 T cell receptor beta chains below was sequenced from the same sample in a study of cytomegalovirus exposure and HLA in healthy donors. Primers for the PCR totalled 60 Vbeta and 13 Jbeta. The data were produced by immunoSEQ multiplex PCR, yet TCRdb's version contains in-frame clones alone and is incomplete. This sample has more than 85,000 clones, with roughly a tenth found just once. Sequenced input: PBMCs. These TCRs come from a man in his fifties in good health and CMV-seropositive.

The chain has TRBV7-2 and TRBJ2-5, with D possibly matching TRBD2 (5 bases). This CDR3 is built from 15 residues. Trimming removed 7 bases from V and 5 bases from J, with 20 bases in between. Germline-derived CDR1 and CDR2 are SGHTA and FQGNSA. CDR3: CASNRVTSGEETQYF. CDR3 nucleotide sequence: TGTGCCAGCAATAGGGTCACGAGCGGAGAGGAGACCCAGTACTTC.

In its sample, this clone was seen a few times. CDR3 in amino acids: CASSPGTGNTEAFF. CDR3 DNA: TGTGCCAGCAGCCCCGGGACAGGTAACACTGAAGCTTTCTTT. The chain is built from TRBV6-5 and TRBJ1-1, with TRBD1 identical over 8 bases. CDR3 size: 14 residues. From germline, CDR1 is MNHEY and CDR2 SVGAGI. Unmatched junction bases numbered 5, after V lost 6 bases and J lost 2 bases.

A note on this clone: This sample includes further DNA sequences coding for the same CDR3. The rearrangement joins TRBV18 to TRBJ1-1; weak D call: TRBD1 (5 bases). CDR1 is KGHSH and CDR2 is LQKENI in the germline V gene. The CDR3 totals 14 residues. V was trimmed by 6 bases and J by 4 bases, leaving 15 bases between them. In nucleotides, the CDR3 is TGTGCCAGCTCCCAGATAACCGGGGGCACTGAAGCTTTCTTT. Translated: CASSQITGGTEAFF.

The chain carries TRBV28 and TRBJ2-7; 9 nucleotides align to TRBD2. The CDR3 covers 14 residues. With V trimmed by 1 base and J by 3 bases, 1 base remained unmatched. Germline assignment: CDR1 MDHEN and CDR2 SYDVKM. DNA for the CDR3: TGTGCCAGCAGTTTATCAGCGGGGGGCTACGAGCAGTACTTC. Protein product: CASSLSAGGYEQYF.

DNA of the CDR3: TGTGCCAGCAGTCTACGGACAAATCTACTAAGCACAGATACGCAGTATTTT. Translating gives CASSLRTNLLSTDTQYF. V and J are TRBV27 and TRBJ2-3; a weak D match, TRBD1 (5 bases). V was trimmed by 5 bases and J by 0 bases, leaving 18 bases between them. Germline CDR1 is MNHEY and CDR2 is SMNVEV (reference sequence). The CDR3 spans 17 residues.

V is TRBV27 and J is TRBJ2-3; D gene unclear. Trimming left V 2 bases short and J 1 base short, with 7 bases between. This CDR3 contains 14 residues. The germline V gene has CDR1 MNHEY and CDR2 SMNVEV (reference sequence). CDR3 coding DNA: TGTGCCAGCAGTTTAATTACAGGCACAGATACGCAGTATTTT. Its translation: CASSLITGTDTQYF.